These 30 T cell receptor beta chains originate from one sample sequenced in a study of Graves' ophthalmopathy and Graves' hyperthyroidism (dated by TCRdb to 2016 to 2019). TCRdb shows the sequencer as Illumina HiSeq 2000. TCR beta CDR3 regions were amplified from RNA transcripts for repertoire sequencing. The first round of RT-PCR was done with HTBI primers and the Qiagen OneStep RT-PCR kit, and was followed by a second round of multiplex PCR, then size selection and purification. Clones were called with MiXCR by TCRdb after fastp trimmed the public reads at Q25, and only in-frame beta chains were retained. Records with the same CDR3 protein are collapsed into one entry carrying the most frequent genes and DNA. In all, the sample holds 650,000 to 800,000 distinct CDR3 sequences, and approximately 39% of those were seen once. Under 3.5% of the sample lies in the top ten. The sample consisted of peripheral blood. These receptors all stem from an adult man with Graves' ophthalmopathy.

V is TRBV5-1 and J is TRBJ2-3; 7 bases match TRBD1. Germline assignment: CDR1 SGHRS and CDR2 YFSETQ. This CDR3 region has 13 residues. Losses at the gene ends were 5 bases for V and 2 bases for J; bases not matched to a gene: 2. The CDR3 DNA follows: TGCGCCAGCAGAACAGGGGCCACAGATACGCAGTATTTT. Translated: CASRTGATDTQYF.

This clonotype was seen at least ten times. V and J are TRBV10-2 and TRBJ2-5, with 13 nucleotides matching TRBD2. This CDR3 comprises 14 residues. Germline CDR1 WSHSY, CDR2 SAAADI. The J segment lost 5 bases and the V segment lost 6 bases, leaving 3 bases of the junction unmatched. DNA for the CDR3: TGCGCCAGCAGACTAGCGGGGGGGCCGGAGACCCAGTACTTC. The encoded protein is CASRLAGGPETQYF.

In its sample, this clonotype was seen many times. This rearrangement joins TRBV6-5 to TRBJ1-5, with D possibly TRBD1 on 6 matching bases. Germline V gene data show CDR1 as MNHEY and CDR2 as SVGAGI. V was shortened by 1 base and J by 7 bases, with 14 bases between the two germline ends. This CDR3 contains 15 residues. CDR3 sequence: CASSYLSGDGQPQHF. The CDR3 nucleotides read TGTGCCAGCAGTTACTTGTCAGGGGACGGACAGCCCCAGCATTTT.

This clonotype was counted a single time. This may stem from a read error, because a much larger clone lies one nucleotide away. The chain is built from TRBV24-1 and TRBJ2-6; D is unresolved. Germline CDR1 reads KGHDR; CDR2 reads SFDVKD. The CDR3 length is 15 residues. The V end lost 6 bases, the J end lost 1 base, and 9 bases lay between the germline ends. The DNA for the CDR3 is TGTGCCACCAGTTATACAGCTTCTGGGGCCAACGTCCTGACTTTC. It codes for CATSYTASGANVLTF.

This clonotype was recorded many times. The CDR3 DNA is TGTGCCAGCAGTGAACCGAGAGGGTCTGAGACCCAGTACTTC. Its translation: CASSEPRGSETQYF. This chain uses TRBV6-6 with TRBJ2-5; a weak D match, TRBD2 (5 bases). The germline V gene has CDR1 MNHNY and CDR2 SVGAGI (reference sequence). The CDR3 is 14 residues long. Deletions cut 5 bases from V and 5 bases from J, with 15 bases between.

This clonotype was observed many times. The chain has TRBV7-8 and TRBJ1-2, with D uncertain. V lost 5 bases, J lost 4 bases, and 14 bases lay in between. Looked up from germline, CDR1 is SGHVS and CDR2 is FQNEAQ. CDR3 length equals 14 residues. The CDR3 loop is CASSPSRGSYGYTF. CDR3 in DNA: TGTGCCAGCAGCCCTTCGCGGGGAAGCTATGGCTACACCTTC.

This clonotype was seen at least ten times. J is TRBJ1-2 and V is TRBV7-6, with 9 nucleotides matching TRBD1. The germline gives CDR1 SGHVS, CDR2 FNYEAQ. This CDR3 has 13 residues. With V trimmed by 8 bases and J by 3 bases, 4 bases remained unmatched. CDR3 in DNA: TGTGCCAGCGGACAGGGGCGCGACTATGGCTACACCTTC. It yields the protein CASGQGRDYGYTF.

This clonotype was detected many times. A junction end diverges from the germline sequence, so it may reflect a read error. The chain links TRBV5-1 to TRBJ2-7, with TRBD1 matching over 11 bases. Germline assignment: CDR1 SGHRS and CDR2 YFSETQ. The CDR3 has 15 residues. This chain's CDR3 is CASSLGTGGSYEQYF. The CDR3 nucleotides are TGTGCCAGCAGCCTCGGGACAGGGGGGTCCTACGAGCAGTACTTC.

This clonotype has just a few counts. The chain recombines TRBV6-5 with TRBJ1-3; D is unclear. Deletions cut 6 bases from V and 1 base from J, with 10 bases between. The germline V gene encodes CDR1 MNHEY and CDR2 SVGAGI. The CDR3 has 14 residues. Here the CDR3 DNA reads TGTGCCAGCAGGGGGTCCTTGTCTGGAAACACCATATATTTT. Amino acid sequence: CASRGSLSGNTIYF.

This clonotype was detected a few times. V is TRBV9 and J is TRBJ2-7, with 9 positions matching TRBD1. Germline-derived CDR1 and CDR2 are SGDLS and YYNGEE. V lost 3 bases and J lost 2; bases outside the gene matches: 9. This CDR3 region has 16 residues. CDR3 sequence reads: CASSASGTGFTYEQYF. The CDR3 nucleotides read TGTGCCAGCAGCGCCTCCGGGACAGGGTTTACCTACGAGCAGTACTTC. The variable domain in full, with the rest retrieved from reference TRBV9 and TRBJ2-7, is DSGVTQTPKHLITATGQRVTLRCSPRSGDLSVYWYQQSLDQGLQFLIQYYNGEERAKGNILERFSAQQFPDLHSELNLSSLELGDSALYFCASSASGTGFTYEQYFGPGTRLTVT.

In its sample, this clonotype was seen many times. The chain couples TRBV12-3 or TRBV12-4 to TRBJ2-5; D possibly corresponds to TRBD2 (5 bases). V lost 1 base and J lost 7, with 13 bases in between. The CDR3 runs 14 residues. CDR3 coding DNA: TGTGCCAGCAGTTTAGAGACTACAACATCGACCCAGTACTTC. Amino acids: CASSLETTTSTQYF.

Comment on this clonotype: This may stem from a read error, because a much larger clone lies one nucleotide away. The chain employs TRBV9 and TRBJ2-7; 9 bases align to TRBD2. The junction had 7 bases not matched to a gene; V was cut back by 2 bases and J by 7 bases. Germline V gives CDR1 SGDLS, CDR2 YYNGEE. The length of the CDR3 is 14 residues. CDR3 nucleotides: TGTGCCAGCAGCGTGTCTAGCGGGGCCTCGGAGCAGTACGTC. It codes for CASSVSSGASEQYV.

This clonotype was observed at least ten times. The chain is built from TRBV7-2 and TRBJ2-2, with TRBD2 as a possible D gene (6 bases). The V end lost 1 base, the J end lost 0 bases, and 15 bases lay between the germline ends. The germline CDR1 and CDR2 sequences are SGHTA and FQGNSA. This CDR3 comprises 18 residues. CDR3 protein: CASSLGEWGVTNTGELFF. The CDR3 nucleotides are TGTGCCAGCAGCTTAGGGGAGTGGGGGGTGACGAACACCGGGGAGCTGTTTTTT.

This clonotype was recorded at least ten times. The chain joins TRBV15 to TRBJ1-2, with D hard to call. Looked up from germline, CDR1 is LNHNV and CDR2 is YYDKDF (reference sequence). The CDR3 sequence is 13 residues long. Trimming pared 1 base from V and 8 bases from J, leaving 11 bases between. Written as DNA, the CDR3 is TGTGCCACCAGCAGAGCATTGGGAAACGGCTACACCTTC. It yields the protein CATSRALGNGYTF.

The chain joins TRBV7-3 to TRBJ1-2; D gene unclear. The CDR3 is made up of 13 amino acids. Trimming removed 3 bases from V and 8 bases from J, with 13 bases in between. Germline loops: CDR1 SGHTA, CDR2 FQGTGA. The CDR3 DNA is TGTGCCAGCAGCTTGGATCCCTCTTTCGGCTACACCTTC. This translates into CASSLDPSFGYTF.

This chain joins TRBV2 and TRBJ2-6; D may be TRBD1 or TRBD2 (5 bases each). CDR3 length: 15 amino acids. CDR1 and CDR2 (germline): SNHLY, FYNNEI. Trimming stripped 5 bases from V and 9 bases from J, with 17 bases between. Written as DNA, the CDR3 is TGTGCCAGCAGTTCCTCGTCGGGGCAGGGCAACGTCCTGACTTTC. This gives the protein CASSSSSGQGNVLTF.

In regard to this clonotype: Compared with germline, one end of the junction differs, possibly owing to a read error. The chain combines TRBV7-9 with TRBJ2-2; the match to TRBD2 covers 7 bases. The length of the CDR3 is 13 residues. The germline V gene has CDR1 SEHNR and CDR2 FQNEAQ (reference sequence). CDR3 region: CASSLHLSGELLF. For the CDR3, the DNA is TGTGCCAGCAGCTTACACCTAAGCGGGGAGCTGCTTTTT.

This clonotype was detected a few times. This sequence joins TRBV4-3 and TRBJ1-6, with D hard to call. This CDR3 has 14 residues. CDR1 and CDR2 from the germline V gene are LGHNA and YSLEER. Trimming stripped 4 bases from V and 6 bases from J, with 10 bases between. The DNA of the CDR3 is TGCGCCAGCAGCCTTCAACAGTCTAATTCACCCCTCCACTTT. Translated, it gives CASSLQQSNSPLHF.

The chain joins TRBV10-3 to TRBJ1-2, with D perhaps matching TRBD1 (6 bases). V dropped 10 bases and J dropped 2 bases, with 14 bases sitting between them. Germline CDR1 reads ENHRY; CDR2 reads SYGVKD. CDR3 length: 13 residues. CDR3 in DNA: TGTGCCAGCGGTGGACAGCTCAACTATGGCTACACCTTC. Translation gives CASGGQLNYGYTF.

This clonotype was seen at least ten times. The V gene is TRBV6-6, the J gene TRBJ1-3; D ambiguous. CDR3 length: 12 residues. V dropped 6 bases and J dropped 4 bases, with 7 bases sitting between them. Germline V gene sequence: CDR1 MNHNY, CDR2 SVGAGI (reference sequence). CDR3 amino acids: CASRAEGNTIYF. CDR3 nucleotide sequence: TGTGCCAGCAGGGCAGAAGGAAACACCATATATTTT.

This clonotype was seen ten or more times. The chain is built from TRBV6-2 or TRBV6-3 and TRBJ1-6; TRBD1 might be the D (5 bases). The CDR3 has 15 residues. Trimming stripped 7 bases from V and 0 bases from J, with 10 bases between. Germline lookup yields CDR1 MNHEY and CDR2 SVGEGT. The CDR3 DNA sequence: TGTGCCAGCACCTACGACAGCTCCTATAATTCACCCCTCCACTTT. Translation: CASTYDSSYNSPLHF.

In its sample, this clonotype was seen many times. As DNA, the CDR3 is TGTGCCAGCAGCCCCCGAGGGACGATGAACACTGAAGCTTTCTTT. As protein: CASSPRGTMNTEAFF. The genes are TRBV9 and TRBJ1-1; D is perhaps TRBD1 (5 bases). Germline loops: CDR1 SGDLS, CDR2 YYNGEE. V lost 4 bases, J lost 0 bases, and 13 bases lay in between. The CDR3 has 15 residues.

Turning to this clonotype: Given a much more abundant clone one base away, this may be a read error. The V gene is TRBV19, the J gene TRBJ1-2, with 7 bases identical to TRBD1. The CDR3 is 15 amino acids. In germline, CDR1 is LNHDA, CDR2 SQIVND (reference sequence). The CDR3 coding sequence is TGTGCCAGTACCCACAGGGGCCCGGCTAACTATGACTACACCTTC. It specifies CASTHRGPANYDYTF. The entire variable domain, with the rest obtained from reference TRBV19 and TRBJ1-2, is as follows: DGGITQSPKYLFRKEGQNVTLSCEQNLNHDAMYWYRQDPGQGLRLIYYSQIVNDFQKGDIAEGYSVSREKKESFPLTVTSAQKNPTAFYLCASTHRGPANYDYTFGSGTRLTVV.

The chain employs TRBV7-3 and TRBJ2-2; 9 nucleotides agree with TRBD1. Per germline, CDR1 SGHTA and CDR2 FQGTGA. The CDR3 totals 15 residues. V lost 2 bases and J lost 5; bases outside the gene matches: 3. As DNA, the CDR3 is TGTGCCAGCAGCTTAGGACAGGGGTGGACCGGGGAGCTGTTTTTT. Its protein is CASSLGQGWTGELFF.

The J gene is TRBJ2-7, the V gene TRBV7-2, with TRBD1 matching over 8 bases. The germline gives CDR1 SGHTA, CDR2 FQGNSA. CDR3 length: 15 amino acids. Trimming took 1 base from V and 7 from J; bases not matched to a gene: 9. The CDR3 DNA reads as TGTGCCAGCAGCTTAGTATCCGGGACAGGTCGGGAGCAGTACTTC. Translating it yields CASSLVSGTGREQYF. The full variable domain, with the rest looked up from reference TRBV7-2 and TRBJ2-7, is GAGVSQSPSNKVTEKGKDVELRCDPISGHTALYWYRQSLGQGLEFLIYFQGNSAPDKSGLPSDRFSAERTGGSVSTLTIQRTQQEDSAVYLCASSLVSGTGREQYFGPGTRLTVT.

The V and J genes are TRBV7-2 and TRBJ1-2; 8 bases map to TRBD1. V lost 6 bases to trimming and J lost 8 bases; unmatched junction nucleotides: 8. The CDR3 spans 13 residues. Per germline, CDR1 SGHTA and CDR2 FQGNSA. The CDR3 DNA is TGTGCCAGCAGTTATCAGGGGGCAAGGGGCTACACCTTC. Translated, it gives CASSYQGARGYTF.

CDR3 residues: CASSWGKAEAFF. The CDR3 coding sequence is TGCGCCAGCAGCTGGGGTAAAGCTGAAGCTTTCTTT. The genes are TRBV5-1 and TRBJ1-1; no clear D. The CDR3 spans 12 residues. CDR1 is SGHRS and CDR2 is YFSETQ in the germline V gene. The V end lost 3 bases, the J end lost 6 bases, and 9 bases lay between the germline ends.

The V call is TRBV2, the J call TRBJ1-5; perhaps TRBD1 as D (6 bases). There are 16 residues in the CDR3. CDR1 and CDR2 from the germline V gene are SNHLY and FYNNEI. V lost 6 bases and J lost 2, with 17 bases in between. Written as DNA, the CDR3 is TGTGCCAGCAGCGTGAAAACAGGGATTGGCAATCAGCCCCAGCATTTT. Protein: CASSVKTGIGNQPQHF.

CDR3 coding DNA: TGTGCCAGCAGTTTGGGGGGGGGGCTTGGGCAAGAGACCCAGTACTTC. Protein: CASSLGGGLGQETQYF. This rearrangement joins TRBV12-3 or TRBV12-4 to TRBJ2-5, with D possibly being TRBD2 (7 bases). There are 16 residues in the CDR3. Trimming shortened V by 3 bases and J by 2 bases, and 16 bases separated the two germline ends.

This clonotype was observed a single time. This sequence joins TRBV11-2 and TRBJ1-2; 8 nucleotides line up with TRBD1. Looked up from germline, CDR1 is SGHAT and CDR2 is FQNNGV. The CDR3 is made up of 14 amino acids. V shed 7 bases and J 3 bases; nucleotides not matched to a gene: 7. CDR3: CASTWTGMDYGYTF. CDR3 coding DNA: TGTGCCAGCACCTGGACAGGGATGGACTATGGCTACACCTTC.